The 25 T cell receptor beta chains listed next were all sequenced from one sample in a study of blood T cells in healthy people across ages (dated by TCRdb to about 2015). The library was built by means of 5' RACE. The run used an Illumina HiSeq 2500. A second PCR of about 6 to 11 cycles was performed with a sample-barcoded 5' primer and a J-beta primer mix. TCRdb ran its own pipeline on the public reads, namely fastp trimming at Q25 and MiXCR clone calling, and kept in-frame beta chains. Every distinct CDR3 protein forms one entry, paired with its most common genes and DNA. For this sample there are just over 1 million distinct CDR3 sequences; 35% to 55% appear just once. 18% of the sample is taken by the ten largest. The sample comprised blood. The origin of the receptors is a woman aged 60-75 years in good health.

This chain connects TRBV18 to TRBJ2-5, with TRBD1 identical over 7 bases. TRBJ2-7 matches the DNA end more closely, so the J call is doubtful. Germline loops: CDR1 KGHSH, CDR2 LQKENI. This CDR3 is built from 14 residues. CDR3 protein: CASSPRQGSNEQYF. In nucleotides, the CDR3 is TGTGCCAGCTCACCAAGACAGGGTAGTAACGAGCAGTACTTC.

This clonotype has a count of ten or more. The V and J genes are TRBV20-1 and TRBJ2-1; D might be TRBD2 (5 bases). The V end was cut by 3 bases, the J end by 0 bases, with 9 bases between. Germline values: CDR1 DFQATT, CDR2 SNEGSKA (reference sequence). The CDR3 extends over 14 amino acids. The CDR3, as DNA: TGCAGTGCTAGCGGGATCCTCTCCTACAATGAGCAGTTCTTC. This sequence encodes CSASGILSYNEQFF.

The rearrangement links TRBV28 to TRBJ2-4, with D perhaps given as TRBD1 or TRBD2 (5 bases each). The J call may be mistaken, given a closer DNA end match to TRBJ2-5. The germline gives CDR1 MDHEN, CDR2 SYDVKM. The CDR3 is 16 amino acids. The CDR3 protein is CASSPPGTPGQETQYF. The CDR3 nucleotides are TGTGCCAGCAGCCCGCCGGGGACCCCTGGCCAAGAGACCCAGTACTTC.

The V call is TRBV10-3, the J call TRBJ1-5; D is unresolved. The CDR3 runs 12 residues. Germline CDR1 reads ENHRY; CDR2 reads SYGVKD. Trimming removed 6 bases at V and 6 bases at J, with 9 bases between. The CDR3 loop reads CAISRLGQPQHF. CDR3 DNA sequence: TGTGCCATCAGCCGTTTAGGTCAGCCCCAGCATTTT.

This clonotype was seen a few times. The chain links TRBV11-1 to TRBJ1-5; D gene unclear. With 6 bases removed from V and 7 bases from J, the gap between germline ends came to 13 bases. This CDR3 is built from 13 residues. Germline V lookup: CDR1 SGHAT, CDR2 FQDESV (reference sequence). The CDR3 here is CASSDGWSQPQHF. CDR3 sequence (DNA): TGTGCCAGCAGTGACGGCTGGAGCCAGCCCCAGCATTTT.

This clonotype was seen more than once but under ten times. J is TRBJ2-3 and V is TRBV12-5; D remains ambiguous. Germline CDR1 is LGHNT and CDR2 is FRNRAP. The CDR3 runs to 16 residues. The V gene lost 1 base and the J gene lost 0 bases, with 11 bases spanning the gap. CDR3 in amino acids: CASGLGRSPSTDTQYF. The CDR3 nucleotides are TGTGCTAGTGGTTTGGGACGGTCGCCTAGCACAGATACGCAGTATTTT.

The gene calls are TRBV24-1 and TRBJ2-1; D may match TRBD1 or TRBD2 (5 bases each). The ends were cut back, 3 bases at V and 8 bases at J, with 7 bases in the middle. Germline values: CDR1 KGHDR, CDR2 SFDVKD. The CDR3 sequence is 12 residues long. DNA of the CDR3: TGTGCCACCAGTGATAGGGGACATGAGCAGTTCTTC. Its translation: CATSDRGHEQFF.

V and J are TRBV20-1 and TRBJ2-3; weak D call: TRBD2 (5 bases). Trimming cost V 1 base and J 11 bases, with 10 bases left between them. This CDR3 contains 11 residues. Germline CDR1 is DFQATT and CDR2 is SNEGSKA (reference sequence). The CDR3 DNA reads TGCAGTGCTAGAGTGGACTGGGGGCAGTATTTT. This gives the protein CSARVDWGQYF.

This clonotype was seen a handful of times. The chain has TRBV9 and TRBJ1-6; D possibly corresponds to TRBD1 (5 bases). The CDR3 runs to 16 residues. Looked up from germline, CDR1 is SGDLS and CDR2 is YYNGEE. V was pared by 0 bases and J by 7 bases, with 14 bases between. The CDR3 region is CASSVGTQGVNSPLHF. Written as DNA, the CDR3 is TGTGCCAGCAGCGTAGGGACGCAGGGCGTCAATTCACCCCTCCACTTT.

A remark on this clonotype: This sequence may be a read error, since a much larger clone differs from it by one base. The chain joins TRBV7-6 to TRBJ2-7; 7 nucleotides agree with TRBD2. V trimming: 1 base; J trimming: 3 bases; junction bases outside the gene matches: 6. The CDR3 has 15 amino acids. Germline loops: CDR1 SGHVS, CDR2 FNYEAQ. The DNA of the CDR3 is TGTGCCAGCAGCTTAGTTGCGACTAGCAGCTACGAGCAGTACTTC. Encoded protein: CASSLVATSSYEQYF.

The chain joins TRBV10-3 to TRBJ2-7; perhaps TRBD1 as D (5 bases). Looked up from germline, CDR1 is ENHRY and CDR2 is SYGVKD. Trimming cost V 7 bases and J 5 bases, with 21 bases left between them. The CDR3 extends over 15 amino acids. The DNA for the CDR3 is TGTGCCATCAAAGAAGGGGCTTCTACGGCCGACGAGCAGTACTTC. Protein: CAIKEGASTADEQYF.

The rearrangement uses TRBV2 and TRBJ2-1, with D possibly being TRBD2 (5 bases). CDR3 length: 14 amino acids. Germline V lookup: CDR1 SNHLY, CDR2 FYNNEI. V was clipped by 8 bases and J by 0 bases, with 11 bases between them. The CDR3 protein is CASGETSSYNEQFF. The CDR3 DNA follows: TGTGCCAGCGGGGAGACAAGCTCCTACAATGAGCAGTTCTTC.

This sequence joins TRBV27 and TRBJ2-7, with TRBD2 as a possible D gene (6 bases). The germline V gene encodes CDR1 MNHEY and CDR2 SMNVEV (reference sequence). V was trimmed by 4 bases and J by 0 bases, leaving 16 bases between them. The CDR3 is made up of 16 amino acids. In DNA, the CDR3 is TGTGCCAGCAGTTCCGGGGGACGAGCCCTCTCCTACGAGCAGTACTTC. It translates to CASSSGGRALSYEQYF.

J is TRBJ2-6 and V is TRBV5-5, with TRBD1 matching 9 bases. This CDR3 is built from 15 residues. V lost 10 bases and J lost 2; bases outside the gene matches: 7. Germline CDR1 is SGHKS and CDR2 is YYEKEE (reference sequence). CDR3 residues: CAVPGQGPGANVLTF. As DNA, the CDR3 is TGTGCCGTACCGGGACAGGGCCCTGGGGCCAACGTCCTGACTTTC.

This clonotype was detected only a few times. The DNA of the CDR3 is TGCAGTGCTAGTCGGCAGGGGGCCGCCCAGCAGTACTTC. It is translated as CSASRQGAAQQYF. This chain joins TRBV20-1 and TRBJ2-4; 8 positions agree with TRBD1. Germline lookup yields CDR1 DFQATT and CDR2 SNEGSKA (reference sequence). The V segment lost 3 bases and the J segment 13 bases; nucleotides outside the gene matches: 11. The CDR3 sequence is 13 residues long.

The V gene is TRBV20-1, the J gene TRBJ2-1, with no clear D. The CDR3 spans 13 residues. The germline gives CDR1 DFQATT, CDR2 SNEGSKA (reference sequence). Trimming stripped 4 bases from V and 1 base from J, with 8 bases between. The CDR3 is CSATLGSYNEQFF. The DNA for the CDR3 is TGCAGTGCTACCCTAGGTTCCTACAATGAGCAGTTCTTC.

This clonotype was seen a few times. This chain joins TRBV27 and TRBJ2-1, with 7 bases aligning to TRBD2. The CDR3 runs 15 residues. Germline-derived CDR1 and CDR2 are MNHEY and SMNVEV (reference sequence). V trimming: 5 bases; J trimming: 5 bases; junction bases outside the gene matches: 9. The CDR3 sequence: CASSPSRSGNNEQFF. The DNA of the CDR3 is TGTGCCAGCAGTCCCAGCCGAAGCGGGAACAATGAGCAGTTCTTC.

To note about this clonotype: This clone may be a read error of a much larger clone one base away. This is likely a read error, given that the CDR3 carries no conserved phenylalanine or tryptophan at its end. The chain has TRBV7-2 and TRBJ2-3, with 9 nucleotides matching TRBD2. This CDR3 spans 15 amino acids. Trimming took 0 bases from V and 3 from J; bases not matched to a gene: 1. The germline V gene has CDR1 SGHTA and CDR2 FQGNSA. The CDR3 sequence is CASSLASGSTDTQYL. The CDR3 DNA sequence: TGTGCCAGCAGCTTAGCTAGCGGGAGTACAGATACGCAGTATCTT.

This clonotype showed up many times. The V and J genes are TRBV4-2 and TRBJ2-7, with D perhaps TRBD2 (5 bases). Deletions cut 2 bases from V and 2 bases from J, with 16 bases between. Germline-derived CDR1 and CDR2 are LGHNA and YNFKEQ. CDR3 size: 16 residues. CDR3 nucleotides: TGTGCCAGCAGCCAACTCCTAGCTCTTCGTACCTACGAGCAGTACTTC. It is translated as CASSQLLALRTYEQYF.

The J gene is TRBJ2-5, the V gene TRBV20-1, with 11 bases lining up with TRBD2. V was pared by 0 bases and J by 0 bases, with 12 bases of the junction left unmatched. Germline loops: CDR1 DFQATT, CDR2 SNEGSKA (reference sequence). CDR3 size: 19 residues. The CDR3 protein is CSAREGASGRTLYQETQYF. The CDR3 bases are TGCAGTGCTAGAGAGGGGGCTAGCGGGAGGACCCTATACCAAGAGACCCAGTACTTC.

The sample holds a few counts of this clonotype. This chain links TRBV11-2 with TRBJ2-7, with TRBD2 matching 10 bases. The CDR3 spans 15 residues. V gave up 6 bases and J gave up 3 bases; unmatched junction bases: 8. Germline assignment: CDR1 SGHAT and CDR2 FQNNGV. The CDR3 protein is CASSPIAGGHYEQYF. The CDR3 region has the DNA TGTGCCAGCAGTCCGATAGCGGGAGGTCACTACGAGCAGTACTTC.

V gene TRBV2 combines with J gene TRBJ2-1; 8 positions match TRBD2. Per germline, CDR1 SNHLY and CDR2 FYNNEI. The CDR3 has 16 residues. The junction had 6 bases not matched to a gene; V was cut back by 2 bases and J by 3 bases. The CDR3 coding sequence is TGTGCCAGCAGTGAATTCCAGCGGGAGAGCTACAATGAGCAGTTCTTC. Residues: CASSEFQRESYNEQFF.

This clonotype has a single count. V and J are TRBV24-1 and TRBJ1-4; D gene unclear. This CDR3 comprises 16 residues. Trimming shortened V by 0 bases and J by 4 bases, and 11 bases separated the two germline ends. Germline V CDR1 and CDR2: KGHDR, SFDVKD. CDR3 sequence reads: CATSDLRAHHNEKLFF. DNA for the CDR3: TGTGCCACCAGTGATTTGAGGGCACACCATAATGAAAAACTGTTTTTT.

A few counts support this clonotype. The chain carries TRBV10-3 and TRBJ2-7; weak D call: TRBD2 (5 bases). The V end lost 0 bases, the J end lost 0 bases, and 12 bases lay between the germline ends. CDR1 is ENHRY, CDR2 SYGVKD, per germline. This CDR3 has 16 residues. CDR3: CAISESGPGSSYEQYF. The CDR3 nucleotides read TGTGCCATCAGTGAGTCGGGCCCGGGGAGCTCCTACGAGCAGTACTTC.

V gene TRBV5-6 combines with J gene TRBJ2-7; perhaps TRBD2 as D (5 bases). The CDR3 covers 15 residues. The germline V and J ends were trimmed by 6 bases and 3 bases, with 19 bases remaining between them. Germline assignment: CDR1 SGHDT and CDR2 YYEEEE. The CDR3 spells CASTRGATPFYEQYF. The DNA of the CDR3 is TGTGCCAGCACTCGGGGAGCCACGCCCTTCTACGAGCAGTACTTC.